These 9 T cell receptor beta chains were sequenced from one sample in a study of cytomegalovirus exposure and HLA in healthy donors (dated by TCRdb to 2015 to 2018). Libraries were prepared through the immunoSEQ multiplex PCR assay. Here the immuneACCESS table is served through TCRdb, limited to in-frame sequences with V and J called. Missing clones are a known gap in these copies; in checked studies unresolved V genes cover under half, and the rest lacks a known reason. This sample holds roughly 150,000 clones; around nine tenths were observed only once. The ten biggest clones cover approximately 8.7% of the sample. The sequencing input was PBMCs. The receptor set was obtained from a man aged 18-30 years in good health and CMV-seropositive.

The CDR3 DNA follows: TGCGCCAGCAGCCTAGCCGGCACAGTGGCCTACGAGCAGTACTTC. Amino acid sequence: CASSLAGTVAYEQYF. The chain has TRBV5-1 and TRBJ2-7, with D maybe TRBD2 (5 bases). The CDR3 sequence is 15 residues long. The germline gives CDR1 SGHRS, CDR2 YFSETQ. V lost 4 bases and J 2 bases, leaving 16 bases between the germline ends.

This chain's CDR3 is CASSVQTGSTEAFF. The DNA for the CDR3 is TGTGCCAGCAGTGTTCAGACAGGGTCGACTGAAGCTTTCTTT. The chain employs TRBV6-1 and TRBJ1-1; 7 bases match TRBD1. J gave up 5 bases and V 4 bases, and 7 bases lay outside the gene matches. CDR1 is MNHNS, CDR2 SASEGT, per germline. The CDR3 has 14 amino acids.

Concerning this clone itself: The junction departs from germline at one end; a sequencing error may be responsible. The chain is built from TRBV5-8 and TRBJ1-2, with a weak D call TRBD1 (6 bases). This CDR3 has 10 residues. The germline V gene encodes CDR1 SGHTS and CDR2 YDEGEE. CDR3 region: CASSLGTGNF. The CDR3 region has the DNA TGTGCCAGCAGCTTGGGAACAGGGAACTTC.

This clone was detected only once. V and J are TRBV18 and TRBJ2-4; 8 positions match TRBD2. The CDR3 has 16 amino acids. V lost 6 bases to trimming and J lost 3 bases; unmatched junction nucleotides: 10. Germline V CDR1 and CDR2: KGHSH, LQKENI. CDR3 DNA sequence: TGTGCCAGCTCCCGAGGGGGAGCGGGAGACAAAAACATTCAGTACTTC. This gives the protein CASSRGGAGDKNIQYF.

The V call is TRBV13, the J call TRBJ2-5, with a tentative D call TRBD2 (6 bases). From germline, CDR1 is PRHDT and CDR2 FYEKMQ (reference sequence). The CDR3 extends over 15 amino acids. Trimming took 5 bases from V and 5 from J, leaving 18 bases between them. The CDR3 here is CASSRLAVLRETQYF. Here the CDR3 DNA reads TGTGCCAGCAGCAGATTAGCGGTCCTCCGGGAGACCCAGTACTTC.

The gene calls are TRBV6-4 and TRBJ2-1; D is unclear. The germline gives CDR1 MRHNA, CDR2 SNTAGT. The V and J ends lost 1 base and 8 bases respectively, with 12 bases between them. The CDR3 spans 14 residues. The CDR3 region is CASSDYPRYDEQFF. The CDR3 DNA reads as TGTGCCAGCAGTGACTATCCCAGATATGATGAGCAGTTCTTC.

The chain couples TRBV13 to TRBJ1-1; D uncertain. CDR1 and CDR2 from the germline V gene are PRHDT and FYEKMQ (reference sequence). The CDR3 length is 13 residues. Between the trimmed V and J ends, which lost 3 bases and 10 bases, there was a span of 15 bases. The CDR3 loop is CASSFTSALGAFF. CDR3 coding DNA: TGTGCCAGCAGCTTTACGTCTGCACTTGGAGCTTTCTTT.

The chain uses TRBV5-1 and TRBJ1-4, with D unresolved. Per the germline V gene, CDR1 is SGHRS and CDR2 is YFSETQ. There are 14 residues in the CDR3. V was cut by 0 bases and J by 4 bases, with 7 bases left in between. DNA of the CDR3: TGCGCCAGCAGCTTGGAATTTAGTAATGAAAAACTGTTTTTT. It yields the protein CASSLEFSNEKLFF.

The chain recombines TRBV19 with TRBJ1-1; TRBD1 might be the D (5 bases). V was clipped by 4 bases and J by 4 bases, with 7 bases between them. This CDR3 spans 12 amino acids. Looked up from germline, CDR1 is LNHDA and CDR2 is SQIVND (reference sequence). The CDR3 is CASSNRGTEAFF. As DNA, the CDR3 is TGTGCCAGTAGTAATAGGGGCACTGAAGCTTTCTTT.